A single sample gave rise to the 25 T cell receptor beta chains below, sequenced in a study of lymphopenia after photon versus proton radiotherapy. Sequencing was performed with immunoSEQ multiplex PCR; in TCRdb, only in-frame clones are kept and a portion is missing. The sample has tens of thousands of clones; over 80% are singletons. Source: peripheral blood, taken from a patient treated with proton-based radiotherapy. These receptors all stem from a man older than 75 with esophageal cancer.

This chain uses TRBV4-3 with TRBJ2-5, with D perhaps matching TRBD2 (5 bases). This CDR3 contains 13 residues. In germline, CDR1 is LGHNA, CDR2 YSLEER. The V end was cut by 0 bases, the J end by 3 bases, with 5 bases between. CDR3 nucleotide sequence: TGCGCCAGCAGCCAAGAACTAGAAGAGACCCAGTACTTC. Translation gives CASSQELEETQYF.

The chain employs TRBV28 and TRBJ2-5; tentatively, D is TRBD2 (5 bases). The DNA end lines up better with TRBJ2-7; the J call may be wrong. CDR3 length equals 12 residues. The germline gives CDR1 MDHEN, CDR2 SYDVKM. The CDR3 DNA reads as TGTGCCAGCAGTAGCGGACCCTCCGAGCAGTACTTC. It is translated as CASSSGPSEQYF.

CDR3 DNA: TGTGCCAGCAGCTCCGTTGTGGGGAGGTATGGCTACACCTTC. As protein: CASSSVVGRYGYTF. This chain joins TRBV5-6 and TRBJ1-2; D gene ambiguous. V dropped 3 bases and J dropped 5 bases, with 14 bases sitting between them. Germline assignment: CDR1 SGHDT and CDR2 YYEEEE. The CDR3 has 14 residues.

V and J are TRBV5-5 and TRBJ2-7; tentative D call: TRBD1 (5 bases). In germline, CDR1 is SGHKS, CDR2 YYEKEE (reference sequence). This CDR3 spans 14 amino acids. The V end lost 0 bases, the J end lost 3 bases, and 10 bases lay between the germline ends. CDR3 in DNA: TGTGCCAGCAGCTTGGTACAGGCAGGCTACGAGCAGTACTTC. Translation gives CASSLVQAGYEQYF.

This sequence joins TRBV7-2 and TRBJ2-2; D remains ambiguous. Germline V lookup: CDR1 SGHTA, CDR2 FQGNSA. Trimming stripped 2 bases from V and 7 bases from J, with 5 bases between. The CDR3 loop spans 12 amino acids. CDR3 amino acids: CASSLRHGELFF. For the CDR3, the DNA is TGTGCCAGCAGCTTAAGACACGGGGAGCTGTTTTTT.

This clone appeared a few times. The rearrangement joins TRBV18 to TRBJ2-2, with 7 positions matching TRBD2. Germline trimming cut 5 bases from V and 6 bases from J; bases unmatched to any gene: 12. Looked up from germline, CDR1 is KGHSH and CDR2 is LQKENI. The CDR3 totals 16 residues. The DNA for the CDR3 is TGTGCCAGCTCATCTAATCGGCGGGAGTGGGCCGGGGAGCTGTTTTTT. Its protein product is CASSSNRREWAGELFF.

This chain joins TRBV18 and TRBJ2-7; 7 bases map to TRBD1. Germline lookup yields CDR1 KGHSH and CDR2 LQKENI. The CDR3 length is 14 residues. V gave up 6 bases and J gave up 0 bases; unmatched junction bases: 5. Written as DNA, the CDR3 is TGTGCCAGCTCTCAGGGGGACAGCTCCTACGAGCAGTACTTC. Translated: CASSQGDSSYEQYF.

Points on this clone: Relative to the germline gene, one junction end is altered; a read error may explain this. The chain couples TRBV4-3 to TRBJ1-4, with a weak D call TRBD1 (5 bases). This CDR3 has 15 amino acids. The V gene's germline CDR1 is LGHNA and CDR2 YSLEER. CDR3 nucleotides: TGCGTCAGCAGCCAAGGGCTACAGGTTGGTGAAAAACTGTTTTTT. This sequence encodes CVSSQGLQVGEKLFF.

This chain joins TRBV4-3 and TRBJ1-2; D is uncertain. Germline CDR1 and CDR2: LGHNA and YSLEER. V lost 3 bases and J 8 bases, leaving 10 bases between the germline ends. The CDR3 is made up of 12 amino acids. CDR3 amino acids: CASSHQSGGYTF. For the CDR3, the DNA is TGCGCCAGCAGCCATCAGTCGGGAGGCTACACCTTC.

The rearrangement joins TRBV4-2 to TRBJ1-1; 8 nucleotides agree with TRBD1. The CDR3 has 16 amino acids. The V gene's germline CDR1 is LGHNA and CDR2 YNFKEQ. V lost 1 base, J lost 2 bases, and 6 bases stayed unmatched. The CDR3 region is CASSQVSAGGNTEAFF. The CDR3 region has the DNA TGTGCCAGCAGCCAAGTATCGGCAGGGGGCAACACTGAAGCTTTCTTT.

This sequence joins TRBV11-2 and TRBJ2-6, with D unresolved. V was trimmed by 7 bases and J by 0 bases, leaving 13 bases between them. The CDR3 contains 16 residues. Germline V gene data show CDR1 as SGHAT and CDR2 as FQNNGV. The chain's CDR3 is CASTNSRTSGANVLTF. The CDR3 bases are TGTGCCAGCACCAATAGTCGTACCTCTGGGGCCAACGTCCTGACTTTC.

This chain connects TRBV11-2 to TRBJ2-2; weak D call: TRBD1 (6 bases). The length of the CDR3 is 15 residues. The V end lost 5 bases, the J end lost 5 bases, and 15 bases lay between the germline ends. Germline V gene lookup returns CDR1 SGHAT and CDR2 FQNNGV. The CDR3 is CASSLYRVGTGELFF. DNA of the CDR3: TGTGCCAGCAGCCTCTACAGGGTCGGTACCGGGGAGCTGTTTTTT.

V usage is TRBV2 and J usage is TRBJ1-1; 8 nucleotides match TRBD1. V trimming: 5 bases; J trimming: 4 bases; junction bases outside the gene matches: 6. The CDR3 totals 14 residues. CDR1 and CDR2 (germline): SNHLY, FYNNEI. As DNA, the CDR3 is TGTGCCAGCAGTACCGGACAGGGTTTCACTGAAGCTTTCTTT. Translation gives CASSTGQGFTEAFF. The entire variable domain, with the rest obtained from reference TRBV2 and TRBJ1-1, is as follows: EPEVTQTPSHQVTQMGQEVILRCVPISNHLYFYWYRQILGQKVEFLVSFYNNEISEKSEIFDDQFSVERPDGSNFTLKIRSTKLEDSAMYFCASSTGQGFTEAFFGQGTRLTVV.

The genes are TRBV9 and TRBJ2-7; D not certain. With 0 bases removed from V and 5 bases from J, the gap between germline ends came to 12 bases. The germline V gene has CDR1 SGDLS and CDR2 YYNGEE. CDR3 size: 14 residues. CDR3: CASSVVGDPHEQYF. The CDR3 nucleotides read TGTGCCAGCAGCGTAGTTGGGGATCCCCACGAGCAGTACTTC.

The V call is TRBV5-4, the J call TRBJ2-7; perhaps TRBD2 as D (6 bases). V was cut by 4 bases and J by 0 bases, with 20 bases left in between. This CDR3 contains 17 residues. CDR1 and CDR2 (germline): SGHNT, YYREEE (reference sequence). The DNA of the CDR3 is TGTGCCAGCAGCCCTCTCGGGGGTAGCGGAACCTCCTACGAGCAGTACTTC. Translated, it gives CASSPLGGSGTSYEQYF.

Turning to this clone: The sample contains more than one DNA sequence encoding this CDR3. The chain combines TRBV18 with TRBJ2-3; D remains ambiguous. Germline V gene lookup returns CDR1 KGHSH and CDR2 LQKENI. CDR3 length equals 15 residues. V was clipped by 1 base and J by 1 base, with 9 bases between them. CDR3 nucleotide sequence: TGTGCCAGCTCACCACTCCAGGCACGCACAGATACGCAGTATTTT. The encoded protein is CASSPLQARTDTQYF.

The V and J genes are TRBV12-5 and TRBJ1-2; TRBD1 might be the D (6 bases). Germline values: CDR1 LGHNT, CDR2 FRNRAP. The CDR3 consists of 16 residues. Trimming stripped 1 base from V and 8 bases from J, with 20 bases between. The CDR3 sequence: CASGLAFNREIGGYTF. The CDR3 region has the DNA TGTGCTAGTGGTTTGGCGTTTAACAGGGAGATCGGGGGCTACACCTTC.

This sequence joins TRBV11-3 and TRBJ2-3; 7 bases align to TRBD1. Germline V CDR1 and CDR2: SGHNT, YENEEA. The CDR3 loop spans 14 amino acids. V lost 5 bases to trimming and J lost 0 bases; unmatched junction nucleotides: 2. CDR3 region: CASSRDSSTDTQYF. CDR3 DNA: TGTGCCAGCAGCCGGGACAGCAGCACAGATACGCAGTATTTT.

V and J are TRBV5-1 and TRBJ1-1; weak D call: TRBD1 (6 bases). Looked up from germline, CDR1 is SGHRS and CDR2 is YFSETQ. This CDR3 has 13 residues. V lost 0 bases and J lost 5, with 8 bases in between. CDR3: CASSLGGRTEAFF. The CDR3 DNA reads TGCGCCAGCAGCTTGGGGGGGCGGACTGAAGCTTTCTTT.

The rearrangement joins TRBV19 to TRBJ1-1; D is ambiguous. V was trimmed by 3 bases and J by 3 bases, leaving 8 bases between them. From germline, CDR1 is LNHDA and CDR2 SQIVND (reference sequence). The CDR3 is made up of 13 amino acids. Here the CDR3 DNA reads TGTGCCAGTAGTATGAGGCGGGACACTGAAGCTTTCTTT. Translated: CASSMRRDTEAFF.

The V call is TRBV27, the J call TRBJ2-1; 9 positions agree with TRBD2. The junction had 8 bases not matched to a gene; V was cut back by 8 bases and J by 0 bases. This CDR3 is 16 amino acids long. The germline CDR1 and CDR2 sequences are MNHEY and SMNVEV (reference sequence). CDR3 loop: CASQAGGESSYNEQFF. DNA for the CDR3: TGTGCCAGCCAGGCGGGAGGGGAGAGCTCCTACAATGAGCAGTTCTTC.

In the case of this clone: The junction and the germline gene differ at one end; a read error may be behind it. This specimen includes other DNA sequences encoding the same CDR3. The CDR3 bases are TGTGCCAGCAGAGATAATAGCAATCAGCCCCAGCACTTT. Translating it yields CASRDNSNQPQHF. The chain has TRBV2 and TRBJ1-5; no firm D call. The V gene's germline CDR1 is SNHLY and CDR2 FYNNEI. The length of the CDR3 is 13 residues.

This clone has just a few counts. The chain uses TRBV10-3 and TRBJ1-1, with 8 bases aligning to TRBD1. Germline loops: CDR1 ENHRY, CDR2 SYGVKD. CDR3 size: 14 residues. J lost 0 bases, V lost 6 bases, and 3 bases had no gene match. CDR3 in DNA: TGTGCCATCAGCGGACAGGGACTGAACACTGAAGCTTTCTTT. Protein product: CAISGQGLNTEAFF.

This chain joins TRBV5-4 and TRBJ2-2, with 8 bases that match TRBD2. The CDR3 is made up of 16 amino acids. Trimming removed 3 bases from V and 7 bases from J; junction bases left unmatched: 11. CDR1 is SGHNT and CDR2 is YYREEE in the germline V gene (reference sequence). The CDR3 bases are TGTGCCAGCAGCTCCTCCCCCGGGGGGGGAGGCGGGGAGCTGTTTTTT. It codes for CASSSSPGGGGGELFF.

The chain joins TRBV28 to TRBJ2-7, with 7 bases identical to TRBD2. This CDR3 is built from 14 residues. Trimming removed 3 bases from V and 1 base from J; junction bases left unmatched: 3. Germline loops: CDR1 MDHEN, CDR2 SYDVKM. Here the CDR3 reads CASSFPGGSYEQYF. CDR3 in DNA: TGTGCCAGCAGTTTTCCGGGGGGATCCTACGAGCAGTACTTC.